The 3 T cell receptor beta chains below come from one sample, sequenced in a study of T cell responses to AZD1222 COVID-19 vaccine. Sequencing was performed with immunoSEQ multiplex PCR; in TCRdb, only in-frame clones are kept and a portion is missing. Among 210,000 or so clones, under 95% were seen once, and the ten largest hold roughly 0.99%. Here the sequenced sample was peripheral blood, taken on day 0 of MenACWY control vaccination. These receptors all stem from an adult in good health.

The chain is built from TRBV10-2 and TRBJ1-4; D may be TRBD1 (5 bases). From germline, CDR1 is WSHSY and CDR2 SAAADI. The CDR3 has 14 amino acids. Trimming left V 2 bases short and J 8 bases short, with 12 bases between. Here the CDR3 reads CASSEGAQREKLFF. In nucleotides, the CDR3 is TGCGCCAGCAGTGAGGGGGCCCAGCGGGAAAAACTGTTTTTT.

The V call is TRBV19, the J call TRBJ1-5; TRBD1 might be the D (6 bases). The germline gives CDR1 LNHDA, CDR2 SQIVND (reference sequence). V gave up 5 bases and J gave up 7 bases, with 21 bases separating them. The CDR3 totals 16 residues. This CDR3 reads CASSSPQRGGEQPQHF. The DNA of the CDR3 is TGTGCCAGTAGTTCCCCGCAGAGAGGGGGGGAGCAGCCCCAGCATTTT.

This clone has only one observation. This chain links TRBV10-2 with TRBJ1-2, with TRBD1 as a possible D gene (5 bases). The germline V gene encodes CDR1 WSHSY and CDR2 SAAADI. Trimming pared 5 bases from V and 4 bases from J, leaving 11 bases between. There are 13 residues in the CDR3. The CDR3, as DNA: TGCGCCAGCAGTTCGACAGTACTCTATGGCTACACCTTC. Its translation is CASSSTVLYGYTF.